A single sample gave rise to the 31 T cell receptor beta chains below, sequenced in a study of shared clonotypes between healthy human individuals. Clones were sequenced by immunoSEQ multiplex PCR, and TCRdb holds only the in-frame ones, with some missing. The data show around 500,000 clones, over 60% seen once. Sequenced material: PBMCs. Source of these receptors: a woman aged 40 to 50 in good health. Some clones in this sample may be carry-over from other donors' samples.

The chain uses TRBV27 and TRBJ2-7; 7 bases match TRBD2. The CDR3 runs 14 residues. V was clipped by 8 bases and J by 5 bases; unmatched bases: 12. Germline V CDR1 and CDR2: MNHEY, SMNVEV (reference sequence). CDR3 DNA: TGTGCCAGCCGAAATTACACGGGAGGTAACGAGCAGTACTTC. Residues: CASRNYTGGNEQYF.

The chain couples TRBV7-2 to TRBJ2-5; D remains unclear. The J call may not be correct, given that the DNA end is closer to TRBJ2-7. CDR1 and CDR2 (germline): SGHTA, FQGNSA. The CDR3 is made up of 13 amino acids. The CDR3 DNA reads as TGTGCCAGCAGCACCAGACATGGCTACGAGCAGTACTTC. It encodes CASSTRHGYEQYF.

CDR3 amino acids: CASSPLWTGRGNEQFF. The CDR3 DNA is TGTGCCAGCAGCCCCCTATGGACAGGACGGGGCAATGAGCAGTTCTTC. The rearrangement uses TRBV7-8 and TRBJ2-1; 7 bases align to TRBD1. The CDR3 sequence is 16 residues long. V shed 5 bases and J 6 bases; nucleotides not matched to a gene: 13. The germline V gene has CDR1 SGHVS and CDR2 FQNEAQ.

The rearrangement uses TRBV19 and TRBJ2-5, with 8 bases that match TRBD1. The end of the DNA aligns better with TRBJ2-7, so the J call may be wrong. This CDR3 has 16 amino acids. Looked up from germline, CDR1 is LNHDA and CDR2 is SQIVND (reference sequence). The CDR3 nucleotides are TGTGCCAGTAGTCCTCTGTCCGGGACAGGAAATTACGAGCAGTACTTC. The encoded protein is CASSPLSGTGNYEQYF.

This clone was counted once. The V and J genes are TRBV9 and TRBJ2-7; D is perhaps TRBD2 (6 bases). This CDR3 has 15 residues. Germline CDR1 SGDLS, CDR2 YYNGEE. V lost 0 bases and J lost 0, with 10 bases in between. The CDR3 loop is CASSVGDSSSYEQYF. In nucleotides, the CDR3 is TGTGCCAGCAGCGTAGGGGACTCCAGCTCCTACGAGCAGTACTTC.

CDR3 sequence (DNA): TGTGCCAGCAGCTTGGGCTCTCAGGGCAATGAGCAGTTCTTC. This codes for CASSLGSQGNEQFF. The chain couples TRBV5-4 to TRBJ2-1, with D perhaps matching TRBD1 (5 bases). Trimming left V 0 bases short and J 6 bases short, with 10 bases between. Per germline, CDR1 SGHNT and CDR2 YYREEE (reference sequence). The length of the CDR3 is 14 residues.

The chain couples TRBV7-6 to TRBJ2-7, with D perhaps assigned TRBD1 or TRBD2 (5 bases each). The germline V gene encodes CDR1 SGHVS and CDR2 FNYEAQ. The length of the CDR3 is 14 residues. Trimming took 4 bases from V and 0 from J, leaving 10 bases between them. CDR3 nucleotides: TGTGCCAGCAGCTCTCCCGGGACCTCCTACGAGCAGTACTTC. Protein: CASSSPGTSYEQYF.

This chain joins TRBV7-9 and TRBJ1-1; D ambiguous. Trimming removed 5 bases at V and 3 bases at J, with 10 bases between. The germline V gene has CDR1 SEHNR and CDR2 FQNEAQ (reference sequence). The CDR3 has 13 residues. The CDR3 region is CASSLPPYTEAFF. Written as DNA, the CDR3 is TGTGCCAGCAGCCTTCCGCCGTACACTGAAGCTTTCTTT.

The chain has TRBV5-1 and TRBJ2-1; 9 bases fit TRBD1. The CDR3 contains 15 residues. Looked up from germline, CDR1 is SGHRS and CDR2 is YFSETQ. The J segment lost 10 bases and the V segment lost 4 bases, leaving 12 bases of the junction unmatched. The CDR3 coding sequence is TGCGCCAGCAGCCGCACGGGACAGGGAGACTGGGAGCAGTTCTTC. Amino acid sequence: CASSRTGQGDWEQFF. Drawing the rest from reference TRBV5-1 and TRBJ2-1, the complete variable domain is KAGVTQTPRYLIKTRGQQVTLSCSPISGHRSVSWYQQTPGQGLQFLFEYFSETQRNKGNFPGRFSGRQFSNSRSEMNVSTLELGDSALYLCASSRTGQGDWEQFFGPGTRLTVL.

This CDR3 reads CASSLPGNPNTGELFF. The CDR3 nucleotides read TGTGCCAGCAGCTTGCCGGGAAACCCAAACACCGGGGAGCTGTTTTTT. V gene TRBV5-4 combines with J gene TRBJ2-2; tentatively, D is TRBD2 (5 bases). The CDR3 has 16 amino acids. Trimming removed 1 base from V and 2 bases from J, with 12 bases in between. Germline V gene data show CDR1 as SGHNT and CDR2 as YYREEE (reference sequence).

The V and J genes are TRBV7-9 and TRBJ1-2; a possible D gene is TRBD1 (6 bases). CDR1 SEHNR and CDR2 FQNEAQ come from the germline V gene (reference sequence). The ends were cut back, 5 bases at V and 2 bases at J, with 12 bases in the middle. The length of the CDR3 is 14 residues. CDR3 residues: CASSQNQGNYGYTF. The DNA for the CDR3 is TGTGCCAGCAGCCAAAACCAGGGGAACTATGGCTACACCTTC. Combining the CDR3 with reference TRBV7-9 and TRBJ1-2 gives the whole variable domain DTGVSQNPRHKITKRGQNVTFRCDPISEHNRLYWYRQTLGQGPEFLTYFQNEAQLEKSRLLSDRFSAERPKGSFSTLEIQRTEQGDSAMYLCASSQNQGNYGYTFGSGTRLTVV.

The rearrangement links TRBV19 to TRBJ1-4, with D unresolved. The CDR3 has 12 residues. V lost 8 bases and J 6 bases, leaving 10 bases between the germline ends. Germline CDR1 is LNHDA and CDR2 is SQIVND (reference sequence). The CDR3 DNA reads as TGTGCCAGTTGGAGCTTGGATGAAAAACTGTTTTTT. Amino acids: CASWSLDEKLFF.

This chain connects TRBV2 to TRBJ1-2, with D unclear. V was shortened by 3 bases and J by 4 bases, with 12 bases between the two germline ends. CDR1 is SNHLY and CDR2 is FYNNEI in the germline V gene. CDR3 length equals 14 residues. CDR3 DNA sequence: TGTGCCAGCAGTGAGGGAACGGTTTTCTATGGCTACACCTTC. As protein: CASSEGTVFYGYTF.

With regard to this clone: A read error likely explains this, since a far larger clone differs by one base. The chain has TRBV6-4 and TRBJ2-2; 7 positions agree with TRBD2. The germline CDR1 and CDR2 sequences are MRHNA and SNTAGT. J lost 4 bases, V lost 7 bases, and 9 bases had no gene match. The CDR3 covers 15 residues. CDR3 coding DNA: TGTGCCAGCACTACTAGCGCGTCGAGCACCGGGGAGCTGTTTTTT. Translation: CASTTSASSTGELFF.

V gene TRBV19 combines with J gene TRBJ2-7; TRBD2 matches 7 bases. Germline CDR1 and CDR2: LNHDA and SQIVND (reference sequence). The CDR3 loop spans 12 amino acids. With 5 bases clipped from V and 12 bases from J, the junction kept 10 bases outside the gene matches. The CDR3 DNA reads TGTGCCAGTAGTCCCCTCCGGGGGAGGGTGTACTTC. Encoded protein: CASSPLRGRVYF.

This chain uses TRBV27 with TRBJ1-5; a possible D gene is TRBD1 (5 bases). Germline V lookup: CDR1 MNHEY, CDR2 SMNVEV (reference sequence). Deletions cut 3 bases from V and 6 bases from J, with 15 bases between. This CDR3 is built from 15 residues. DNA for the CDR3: TGTGCCAGCAGTTTTTCAGGGCAGGGCCGTCAGCCCCAGCATTTT. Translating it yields CASSFSGQGRQPQHF.

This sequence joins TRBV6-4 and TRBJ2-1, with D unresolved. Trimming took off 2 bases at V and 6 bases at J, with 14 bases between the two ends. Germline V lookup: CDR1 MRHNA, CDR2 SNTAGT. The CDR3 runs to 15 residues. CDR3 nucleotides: TGTGCCAGCAGTGACCAGATTTCTAGTCTCAATGAGCAGTTCTTC. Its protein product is CASSDQISSLNEQFF.

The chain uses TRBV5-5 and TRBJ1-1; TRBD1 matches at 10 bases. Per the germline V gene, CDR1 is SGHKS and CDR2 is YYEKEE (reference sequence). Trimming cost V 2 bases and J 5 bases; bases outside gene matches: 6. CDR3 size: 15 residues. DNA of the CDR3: TGTGCCAGCAGCTTTAAGGGACAGGGGTATACTGAAGCTTTCTTT. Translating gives CASSFKGQGYTEAFF. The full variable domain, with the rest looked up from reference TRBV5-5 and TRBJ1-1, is DAGVTQSPTHLIKTRGQQVTLRCSPISGHKSVSWYQQVLGQGPQFIFQYYEKEERGRGNFPDRFSARQFPNYSSELNVNALLLGDSALYLCASSFKGQGYTEAFFGQGTRLTVV.

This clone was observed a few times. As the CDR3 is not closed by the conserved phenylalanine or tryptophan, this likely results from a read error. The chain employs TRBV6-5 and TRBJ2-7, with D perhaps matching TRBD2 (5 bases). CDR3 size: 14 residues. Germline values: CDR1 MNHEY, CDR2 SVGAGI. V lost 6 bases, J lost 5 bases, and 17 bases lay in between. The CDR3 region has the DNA TGTGCCAGCAGGCCCTCACTAGTGTCTCACGAGCAGTACCTC. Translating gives CASRPSLVSHEQYL.

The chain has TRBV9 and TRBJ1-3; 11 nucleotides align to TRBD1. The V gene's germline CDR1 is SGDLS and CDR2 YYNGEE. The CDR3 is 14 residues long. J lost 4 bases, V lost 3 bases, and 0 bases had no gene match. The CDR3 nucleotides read TGTGCCAGCAGCGGGACAGGGGGCGGAAACACCATATATTTT. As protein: CASSGTGGGNTIYF.

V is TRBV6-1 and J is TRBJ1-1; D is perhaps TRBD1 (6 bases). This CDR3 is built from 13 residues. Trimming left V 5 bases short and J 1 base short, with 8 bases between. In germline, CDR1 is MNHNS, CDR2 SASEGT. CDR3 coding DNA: TGTGCCAGCAGTATACAGGGGAACACTGAAGCTTTCTTT. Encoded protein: CASSIQGNTEAFF.

As DNA, the CDR3 is TGCGCCAGCAGCCGCCCGACTAGCGGGGGGGAGCAGTTCTTC. Translating it yields CASSRPTSGGEQFF. The chain employs TRBV4-1 and TRBJ2-1, with TRBD2 identical over 13 bases. The V gene's germline CDR1 is MGHRA and CDR2 YSYEKL. The length of the CDR3 is 14 residues. V shed 4 bases and J 10 bases; nucleotides not matched to a gene: 4.

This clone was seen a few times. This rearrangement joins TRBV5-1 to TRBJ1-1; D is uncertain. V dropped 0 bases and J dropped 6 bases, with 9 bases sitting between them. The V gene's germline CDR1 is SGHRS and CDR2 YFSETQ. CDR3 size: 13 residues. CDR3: CASSLVGDPEAFF. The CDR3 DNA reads TGCGCCAGCAGCTTGGTTGGGGATCCTGAAGCTTTCTTT.

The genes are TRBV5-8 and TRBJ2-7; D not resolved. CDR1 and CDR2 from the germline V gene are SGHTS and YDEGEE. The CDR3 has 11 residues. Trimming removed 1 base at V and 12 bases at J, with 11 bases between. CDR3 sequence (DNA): TGTGCCAGCAGCTTGCCCCTCCCGCCGTACTTC. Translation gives CASSLPLPPYF.

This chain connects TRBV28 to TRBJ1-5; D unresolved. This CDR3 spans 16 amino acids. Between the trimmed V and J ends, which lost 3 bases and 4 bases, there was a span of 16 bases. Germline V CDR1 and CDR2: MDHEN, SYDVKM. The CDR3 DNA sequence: TGTGCCAGCAGTTTGGGGAGAGGGATCGGGAATCAGCCCCAGCATTTT. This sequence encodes CASSLGRGIGNQPQHF.

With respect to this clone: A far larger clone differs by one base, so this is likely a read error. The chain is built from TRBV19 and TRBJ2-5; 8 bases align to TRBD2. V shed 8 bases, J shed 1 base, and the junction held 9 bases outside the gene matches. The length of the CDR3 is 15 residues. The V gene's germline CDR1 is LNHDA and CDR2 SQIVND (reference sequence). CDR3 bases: TGTGCCAGTGGAGGGGTCGGGAGGGCCCAAGAGACCCAGTACTTC. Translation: CASGGVGRAQETQYF.

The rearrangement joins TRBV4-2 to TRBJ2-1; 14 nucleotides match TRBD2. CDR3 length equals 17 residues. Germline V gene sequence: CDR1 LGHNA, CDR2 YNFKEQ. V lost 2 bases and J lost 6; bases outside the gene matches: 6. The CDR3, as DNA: TGTGCCAGCAGCCAAAGACTAGCGGGAGGGCTTGGCAATGAGCAGTTCTTC. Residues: CASSQRLAGGLGNEQFF.

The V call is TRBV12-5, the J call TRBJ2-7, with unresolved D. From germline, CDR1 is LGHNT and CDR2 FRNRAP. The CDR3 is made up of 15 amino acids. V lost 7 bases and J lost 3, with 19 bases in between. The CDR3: CASASSGGTNYEQYF. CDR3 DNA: TGTGCTAGTGCCTCATCGGGCGGAACCAACTACGAGCAGTACTTC.

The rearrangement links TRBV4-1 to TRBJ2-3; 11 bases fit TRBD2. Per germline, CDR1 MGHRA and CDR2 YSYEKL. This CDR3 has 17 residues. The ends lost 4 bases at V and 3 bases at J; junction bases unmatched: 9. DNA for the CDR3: TGCGCCAGCAGCCCACATAGCGGGAGGGGAGTGACAGATACGCAGTATTTT. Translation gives CASSPHSGRGVTDTQYF.

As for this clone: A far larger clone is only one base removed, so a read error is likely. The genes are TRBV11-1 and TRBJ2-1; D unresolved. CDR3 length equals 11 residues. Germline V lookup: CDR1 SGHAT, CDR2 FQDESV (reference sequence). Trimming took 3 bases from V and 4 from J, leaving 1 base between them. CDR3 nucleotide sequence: TGTGCCAGCAGCTTTTACAATGAGCAGTTCTTC. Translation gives CASSFYNEQFF.

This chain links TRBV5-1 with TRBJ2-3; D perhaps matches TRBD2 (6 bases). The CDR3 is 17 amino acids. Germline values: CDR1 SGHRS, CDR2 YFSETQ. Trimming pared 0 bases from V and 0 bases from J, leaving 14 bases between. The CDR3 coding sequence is TGCGCCAGCAGCTTGGCCATGGCTAGCGTGAGCACAGATACGCAGTATTTT. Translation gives CASSLAMASVSTDTQYF.